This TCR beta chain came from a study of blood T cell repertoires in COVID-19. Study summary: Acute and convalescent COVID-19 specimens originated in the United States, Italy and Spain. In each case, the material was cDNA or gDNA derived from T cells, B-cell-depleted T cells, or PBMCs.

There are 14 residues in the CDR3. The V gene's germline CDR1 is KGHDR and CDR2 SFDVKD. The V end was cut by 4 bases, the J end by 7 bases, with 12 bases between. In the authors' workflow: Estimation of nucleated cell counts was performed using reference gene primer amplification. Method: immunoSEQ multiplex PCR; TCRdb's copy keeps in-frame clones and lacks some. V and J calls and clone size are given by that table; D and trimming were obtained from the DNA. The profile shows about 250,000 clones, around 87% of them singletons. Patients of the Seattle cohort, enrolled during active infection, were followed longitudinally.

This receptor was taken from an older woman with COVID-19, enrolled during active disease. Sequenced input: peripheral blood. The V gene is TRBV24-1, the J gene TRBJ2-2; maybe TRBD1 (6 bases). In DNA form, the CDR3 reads TGTGCCACCAGTGACACAACAGGGATCGGGGAGCTGTTTTTT. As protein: CATSDTTGIGELFF.